Below are 13 T cell receptor beta chains sequenced from a single sample in a study of blood T cells in healthy people across ages. Alongside a J-beta primer mix, a sample-barcoded 5' primer served in a second PCR lasting 7 to 11 cycles. TCRdb re-analysed the 5' RACE reads in MiXCR, keeping a single row per CDR3 protein. The sample holds 380,000 or so distinct CDR3 sequences, 52% seen once. The source material was blood. The source of these receptors is a man in his 60s in good health.

This clonotype was counted a few times. The chain combines TRBV5-1 with TRBJ2-3; 13 nucleotides line up with TRBD2. Germline V CDR1 and CDR2: SGHRS, YFSETQ. This CDR3 region has 15 residues. The junction had 6 bases not matched to a gene; V was cut back by 3 bases and J by 8 bases. The CDR3 coding sequence is TGCGCCAGCAGCTCTGGACTAGCGGGAGTCAGTACGCAGTATTTT. The encoded protein is CASSSGLAGVSTQYF.

This clonotype has only a few counts. The CDR3: CASSLVGDRSTDTQYF. In DNA form, the CDR3 reads TGTGCCAGCAGCTTGGTGGGCGACCGGAGCACAGATACGCAGTATTTT. The chain is built from TRBV5-6 and TRBJ2-3; D uncertain. The CDR3 loop spans 16 amino acids. Germline assignment: CDR1 SGHDT and CDR2 YYEEEE. V was cut by 0 bases and J by 0 bases, with 11 bases left in between.

The chain carries TRBV28 and TRBJ2-3; 8 positions agree with TRBD1. CDR1 is MDHEN and CDR2 is SYDVKM in the germline V gene. The CDR3 covers 15 residues. With 2 bases clipped from V and 6 bases from J, the junction kept 7 bases outside the gene matches. In DNA form, the CDR3 reads TGTGCCAGCAGTTTAGTCAGGGGGCCCGCGGATACGCAGTATTTT. Its translation: CASSLVRGPADTQYF.

In its sample, this clonotype was seen many times. The CDR3 spells CTGTLTSGSYEQFF. Here the CDR3 DNA reads TGCACCGGGACCCTGACTAGCGGGAGCTATGAGCAGTTCTTC. The chain has TRBV29-1 and TRBJ2-1, with 12 positions matching TRBD2. The germline gives CDR1 SQVTM, CDR2 ANQGSEA. The CDR3 sequence is 14 residues long.

The gene calls are TRBV12-3 or TRBV12-4 and TRBJ1-6, with D hard to call. The V end was cut by 3 bases, the J end by 1 base, with 10 bases between. CDR3 length: 16 amino acids. This CDR3 is CASSFGLGSYNSPLHF. Here the CDR3 DNA reads TGTGCCAGCAGTTTTGGGCTTGGGTCCTATAATTCACCCCTCCACTTT.

This chain connects TRBV7-9 to TRBJ1-6, with 12 positions matching TRBD1. Losses at the gene ends were 3 bases for V and 10 bases for J; bases not matched to a gene: 4. CDR3 length equals 15 residues. CDR1 is SEHNR, CDR2 FQNEAQ, per germline (reference sequence). CDR3 residues: CASSLGTGGRSPLHF. The CDR3 DNA sequence: TGTGCCAGCAGCTTGGGGACAGGGGGCCGATCACCCCTCCACTTT.

V is TRBV20-1 and J is TRBJ2-1, with D perhaps matching TRBD1 or TRBD2 (5 bases each). This CDR3 is built from 14 residues. The germline V and J ends were trimmed by 2 bases and 7 bases, with 15 bases remaining between them. Germline CDR1 DFQATT, CDR2 SNEGSKA (reference sequence). The CDR3 DNA sequence: TGCAGTGCTAGATGTCCGAGGGGTGGAAATGAGCAGTTCTTC. Translation gives CSARCPRGGNEQFF.

The chain has TRBV5-1 and TRBJ2-3; TRBD1 is a possible D gene (6 bases). The CDR3 contains 14 residues. The germline V and J ends were trimmed by 2 bases and 11 bases, with 18 bases remaining between them. The germline V gene has CDR1 SGHRS and CDR2 YFSETQ. CDR3 amino acids: CASSFEQGTYEQYF. CDR3 DNA: TGCGCCAGCAGCTTTGAGCAGGGGACCTACGAGCAGTATTTT.

The CDR3 loop is CASSPPSYRGVNQPQHF. The CDR3 DNA is TGTGCCAGCTCACCACCATCGTACAGAGGAGTCAATCAGCCCCAGCATTTT. This chain connects TRBV18 to TRBJ1-5; D ambiguous. Trimming took off 0 bases at V and 3 bases at J, with 15 bases between the two ends. The CDR3 is 17 amino acids. Germline V gene sequence: CDR1 KGHSH, CDR2 LQKENI. The variable domain in full, with the rest retrieved from reference TRBV18 and TRBJ1-5, is NAGVMQNPRHLVRRRGQEARLRCSPMKGHSHVYWYRQLPEEGLKFMVYLQKENIIDESGMPKERFSAEFPKEGPSILRIQQVVRGDSAAYFCASSPPSYRGVNQPQHFGDGTRLSIL.

This clonotype was detected a few times. The rearrangement uses TRBV27 and TRBJ2-5; 8 nucleotides match TRBD2. CDR3 length: 16 amino acids. The junction had 17 bases not matched to a gene; V was cut back by 3 bases and J by 11 bases. Germline-derived CDR1 and CDR2 are MNHEY and SMNVEV (reference sequence). CDR3 in DNA: TGTGCCAGCAGTTTGGTCCTGGCGGGAGGTCGGAAAGAGCAGTACTTC. It translates to CASSLVLAGGRKEQYF.

The chain is built from TRBV15 and TRBJ2-7; D is unresolved. Germline V gene sequence: CDR1 LNHNV, CDR2 YYDKDF (reference sequence). Deletions cut 4 bases from V and 3 bases from J, with 10 bases between. The CDR3 is made up of 13 amino acids. CDR3 protein: CATSTEGNYEQYF. The CDR3 coding sequence is TGTGCCACCAGCACTGAAGGAAACTACGAGCAGTACTTC.

The V gene is TRBV27, the J gene TRBJ2-1; D uncertain. V was cut by 4 bases and J by 3 bases, with 7 bases left in between. The CDR3 loop spans 13 amino acids. Germline assignment: CDR1 MNHEY and CDR2 SMNVEV (reference sequence). This CDR3 reads CASSWKDYNEQFF. The CDR3 coding sequence is TGTGCCAGCAGTTGGAAGGACTACAATGAGCAGTTCTTC.

The chain uses TRBV20-1 and TRBJ2-7; TRBD1 aligns across 10 bases. Germline trimming cut 7 bases from V and 3 bases from J; bases unmatched to any gene: 6. The CDR3 runs to 13 residues. The germline V gene has CDR1 DFQATT and CDR2 SNEGSKA (reference sequence). Here the CDR3 reads CSGPGQGNYEQYF. The CDR3 DNA is TGCAGTGGACCGGGACAGGGGAACTACGAGCAGTACTTC.